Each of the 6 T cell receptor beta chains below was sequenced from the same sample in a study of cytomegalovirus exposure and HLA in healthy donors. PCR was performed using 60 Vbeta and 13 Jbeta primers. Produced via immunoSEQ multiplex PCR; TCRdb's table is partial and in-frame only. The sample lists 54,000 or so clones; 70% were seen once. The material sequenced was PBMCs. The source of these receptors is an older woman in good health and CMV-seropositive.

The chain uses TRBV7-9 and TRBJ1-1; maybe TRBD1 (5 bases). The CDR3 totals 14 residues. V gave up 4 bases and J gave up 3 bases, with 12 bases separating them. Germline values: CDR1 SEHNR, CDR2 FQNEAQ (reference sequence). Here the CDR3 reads CASSSKTEYTEAFF. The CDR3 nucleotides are TGTGCCAGCAGCTCTAAGACAGAGTACACTGAAGCTTTCTTT.

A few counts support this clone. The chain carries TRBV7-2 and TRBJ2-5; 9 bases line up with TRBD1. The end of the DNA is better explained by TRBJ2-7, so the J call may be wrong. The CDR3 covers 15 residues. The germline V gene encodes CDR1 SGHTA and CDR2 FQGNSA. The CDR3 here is CASSLAGTGIYEQYF. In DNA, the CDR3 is TGTGCCAGCAGCTTAGCCGGGACAGGGATCTACGAGCAGTACTTC.

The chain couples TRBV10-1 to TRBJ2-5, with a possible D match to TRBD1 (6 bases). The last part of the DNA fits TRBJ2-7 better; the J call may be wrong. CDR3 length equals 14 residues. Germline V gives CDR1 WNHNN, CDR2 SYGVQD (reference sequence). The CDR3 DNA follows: TGCGCCAGCAGTTCAACAGGGAAATACTACGAGCAGTACTTC. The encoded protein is CASSSTGKYYEQYF.

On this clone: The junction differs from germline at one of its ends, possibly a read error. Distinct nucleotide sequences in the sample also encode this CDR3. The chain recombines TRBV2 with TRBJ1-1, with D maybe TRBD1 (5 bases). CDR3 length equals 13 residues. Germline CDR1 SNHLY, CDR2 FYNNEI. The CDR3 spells CASSANLDTEAFF. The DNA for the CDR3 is TGTGCCAGCAGTGCAAACTTGGACACTGAGGCTTTCTTT.

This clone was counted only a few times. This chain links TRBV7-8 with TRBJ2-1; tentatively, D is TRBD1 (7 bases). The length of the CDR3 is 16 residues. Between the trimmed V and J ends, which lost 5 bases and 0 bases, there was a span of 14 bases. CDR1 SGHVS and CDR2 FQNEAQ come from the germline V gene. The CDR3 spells CASSLTGDSSYNEQFF. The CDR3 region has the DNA TGTGCCAGCAGCCTTACGGGGGACAGCTCCTACAATGAGCAGTTCTTC.

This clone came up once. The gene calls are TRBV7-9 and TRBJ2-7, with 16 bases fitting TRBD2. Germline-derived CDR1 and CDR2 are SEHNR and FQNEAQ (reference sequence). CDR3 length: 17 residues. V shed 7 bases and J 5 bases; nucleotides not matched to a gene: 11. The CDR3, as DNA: TGTGCCAGCACCACCTGGGGACTAGCGGGGGGGCCGAACGAGCAGTACTTC. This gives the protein CASTTWGLAGGPNEQYF. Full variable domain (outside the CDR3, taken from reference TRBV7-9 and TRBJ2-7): DTGVSQNPRHKITKRGQNVTFRCDPISEHNRLYWYRQTLGQGPEFLTYFQNEAQLEKSRLLSDRFSAERPKGSFSTLEIQRTEQGDSAMYLCASTTWGLAGGPNEQYFGPGTRLTVT.